Sequencing of this T cell receptor (beta chain) was carried out in a study of T cell responses to AZD1222 COVID-19 vaccine. Generated by immunoSEQ multiplex PCR, the TCRdb table keeps only in-frame clones and is missing some. Altogether 100,000 to 150,000 clones are present, 70% to 90% being singletons, with the ten largest covering around 3%. A single count supports this clone. The sequence was collected from an adult who received the AZD1222 COVID-19 vaccine. Sample: peripheral blood, taken 28 days after the second AZD1222 dose.

The CDR3 region is CASSESGAPPYEQYF. The CDR3 coding sequence is TGCGCCAGCAGTGAGTCGGGGGCTCCCCCCTACGAGCAGTACTTC. This chain uses TRBV10-1 with TRBJ2-7, with a tentative D call TRBD1 (6 bases). Looked up from germline, CDR1 is WNHNN and CDR2 is SYGVQD (reference sequence). The CDR3 has 15 residues. Trimming cost V 0 bases and J 2 bases, with 11 bases left between them.